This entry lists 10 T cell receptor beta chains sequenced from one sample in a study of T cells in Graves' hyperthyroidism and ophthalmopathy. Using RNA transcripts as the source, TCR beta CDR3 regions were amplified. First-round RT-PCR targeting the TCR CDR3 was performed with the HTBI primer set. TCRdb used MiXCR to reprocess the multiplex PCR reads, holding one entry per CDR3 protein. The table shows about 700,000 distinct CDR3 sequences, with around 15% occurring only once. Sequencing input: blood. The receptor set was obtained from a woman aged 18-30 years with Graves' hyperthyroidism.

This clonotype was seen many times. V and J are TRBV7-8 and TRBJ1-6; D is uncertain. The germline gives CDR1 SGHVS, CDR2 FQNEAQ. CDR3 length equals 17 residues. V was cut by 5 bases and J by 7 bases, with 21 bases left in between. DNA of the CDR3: TGTGCCAGCAGCCACCCGCTGAGAGAGAAAAGGAATTCACCCCTCCACTTT. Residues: CASSHPLREKRNSPLHF.

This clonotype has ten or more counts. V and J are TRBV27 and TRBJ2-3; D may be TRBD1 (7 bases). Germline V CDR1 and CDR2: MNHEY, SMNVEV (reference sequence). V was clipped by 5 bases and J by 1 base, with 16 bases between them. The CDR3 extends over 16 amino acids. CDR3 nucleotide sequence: TGTGCCAGCAGTGGGCCGGCAGGGGGGCGCACAGATACGCAGTATTTT. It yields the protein CASSGPAGGRTDTQYF.

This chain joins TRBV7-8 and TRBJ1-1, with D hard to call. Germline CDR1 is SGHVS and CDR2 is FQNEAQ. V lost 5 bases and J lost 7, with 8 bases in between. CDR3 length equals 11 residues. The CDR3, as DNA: TGTGCCAGCAGCCGGCTTGGTGAAGCTTTCTTT. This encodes CASSRLGEAFF.

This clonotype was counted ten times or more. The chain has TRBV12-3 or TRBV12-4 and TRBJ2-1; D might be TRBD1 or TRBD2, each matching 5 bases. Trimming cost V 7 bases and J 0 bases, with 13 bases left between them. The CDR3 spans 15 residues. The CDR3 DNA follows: TGTGCCAGCACCACCTGGGACGGCTCCTACAATGAGCAGTTCTTC. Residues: CASTTWDGSYNEQFF.

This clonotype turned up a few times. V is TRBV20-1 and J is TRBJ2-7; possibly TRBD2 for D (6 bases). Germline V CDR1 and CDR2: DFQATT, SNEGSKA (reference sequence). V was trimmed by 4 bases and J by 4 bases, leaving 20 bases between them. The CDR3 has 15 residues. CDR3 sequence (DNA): TGCAGTGCTACGGAGGGGCCAGGAAGACTATACGAGCAGTACTTC. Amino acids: CSATEGPGRLYEQYF.

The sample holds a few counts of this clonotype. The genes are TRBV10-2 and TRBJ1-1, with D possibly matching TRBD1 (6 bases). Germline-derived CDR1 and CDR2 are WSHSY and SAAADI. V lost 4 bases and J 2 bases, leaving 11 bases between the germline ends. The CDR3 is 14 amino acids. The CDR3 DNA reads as TGCGCCAGCAGTGTAACAGGGAGAAACACTGAAGCTTTCTTT. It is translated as CASSVTGRNTEAFF.

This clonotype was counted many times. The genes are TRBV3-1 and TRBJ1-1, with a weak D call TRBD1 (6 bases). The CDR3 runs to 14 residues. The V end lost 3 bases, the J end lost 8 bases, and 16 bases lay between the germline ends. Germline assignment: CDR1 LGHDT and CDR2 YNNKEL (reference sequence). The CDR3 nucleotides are TGTGCCAGCAGCCATAGCAGCCGTCAGGGGGAAGCTTTCTTT. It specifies CASSHSSRQGEAFF.

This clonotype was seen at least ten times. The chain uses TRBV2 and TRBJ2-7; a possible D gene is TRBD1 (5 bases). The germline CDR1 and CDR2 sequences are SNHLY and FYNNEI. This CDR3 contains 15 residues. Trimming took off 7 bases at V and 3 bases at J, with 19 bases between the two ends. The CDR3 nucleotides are TGTGCCAGCACCTGGGGCATACGACCTAACTACGAGCAGTACTTC. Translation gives CASTWGIRPNYEQYF.

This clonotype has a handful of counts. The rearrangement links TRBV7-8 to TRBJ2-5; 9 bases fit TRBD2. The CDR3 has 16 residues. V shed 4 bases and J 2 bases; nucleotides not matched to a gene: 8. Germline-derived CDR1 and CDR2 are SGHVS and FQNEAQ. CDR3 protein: CASSSMIAGAQETQYF. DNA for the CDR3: TGTGCCAGCAGCTCAATGATAGCGGGGGCTCAAGAGACCCAGTACTTC.

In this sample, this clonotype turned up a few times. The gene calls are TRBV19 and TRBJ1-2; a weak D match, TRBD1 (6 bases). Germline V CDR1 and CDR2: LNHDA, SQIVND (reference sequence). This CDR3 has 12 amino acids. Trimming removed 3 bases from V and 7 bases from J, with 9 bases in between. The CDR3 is CASSITGTGYTF. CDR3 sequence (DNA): TGTGCCAGTAGTATTACAGGGACTGGCTACACCTTC.